These 20 T cell receptor beta chains share one sample of origin, sequenced in a study of identical twins. TCRdb recomputed calls from the 5' RACE reads with MiXCR, one row per CDR3 protein. The sample lists fewer than 650,000 distinct CDR3 sequences; around 9.6% were seen once. These data were also reused for a study on yellow fever vaccine responses in identical twins.

Sequences were obtained from PBMCs. These receptors originate from a woman aged 18 to 35 in good health.

The CDR3 region is CASSIALDTDTQYF. CDR3 in DNA: TGTGCCAGTAGTATAGCCCTTGACACAGATACGCAGTATTTT. The chain employs TRBV19 and TRBJ2-3; no reliable D call. The CDR3 loop spans 14 amino acids. Deletions cut 1 base from V and 2 bases from J, with 7 bases between. Germline V lookup: CDR1 LNHDA, CDR2 SQIVND (reference sequence).

This clonotype was detected ten times or more. The V and J genes are TRBV25-1 and TRBJ2-3; unclear D gene. Germline values: CDR1 MGHDK, CDR2 SYGVNS. CDR3 length equals 11 residues. V was cut by 1 base and J by 4 bases, with 0 bases left in between. The CDR3 sequence: CASSESDTQYF. CDR3 coding DNA: TGTGCCAGCAGTGAATCAGATACGCAGTATTTT.

This clonotype was observed many times. This rearrangement joins TRBV12-3 or TRBV12-4 to TRBJ2-5; D is unresolved. The CDR3 sequence is 13 residues long. Trimming removed 4 bases at V and 7 bases at J, with 13 bases between. The CDR3: CASSYLPKGTQYF. The CDR3 bases are TGTGCCAGCAGTTATCTCCCTAAGGGGACCCAGTACTTC.

The chain links TRBV20-1 to TRBJ2-7; no firm D call. The CDR3 extends over 12 amino acids. Looked up from germline, CDR1 is DFQATT and CDR2 is SNEGSKA (reference sequence). Trimming cost V 3 bases and J 1 base, with 7 bases left between them. CDR3 sequence reads: CSARSISYEQYF. The CDR3, as DNA: TGCAGTGCTAGGAGCATTTCCTACGAGCAGTACTTC.

The chain uses TRBV7-2 and TRBJ2-6; D might be TRBD1 (6 bases). CDR3 length equals 17 residues. Trimming removed 7 bases at V and 4 bases at J, with 20 bases between. Germline lookup yields CDR1 SGHTA and CDR2 FQGNSA. The CDR3 is CASNNGQFWEGANVLTF. Here the CDR3 DNA reads TGTGCCAGCAACAACGGACAGTTTTGGGAGGGGGCCAACGTCCTGACTTTC.

The chain couples TRBV5-1 to TRBJ2-7, with 8 positions matching TRBD2. The germline V gene has CDR1 SGHRS and CDR2 YFSETQ. The V and J ends lost 4 bases and 1 base, in that order; junction bases with no gene match: 7. The CDR3 runs 15 residues. The CDR3 nucleotides are TGCGCCAGCAGCGTCGCTAGCGGGCTATCCTACGAGCAGTACTTC. Its protein product is CASSVASGLSYEQYF.

This sequence joins TRBV25-1 and TRBJ2-5; D not resolved. This CDR3 comprises 15 residues. The germline gives CDR1 MGHDK, CDR2 SYGVNS. V shed 3 bases and J shed 1 base, with 12 bases lying between them. The CDR3 region has the DNA TGTGCCAGCAGTGAGATGATTGGGCTCCAAGAGACCCAGTACTTC. It encodes CASSEMIGLQETQYF.

This clonotype was seen repeatedly, ten times or more. The chain links TRBV7-9 to TRBJ1-1; D is possibly TRBD1 (5 bases). This CDR3 is 14 amino acids long. The V gene lost 11 bases and the J gene lost 1 base, with 17 bases spanning the gap. CDR1 and CDR2 (germline): SEHNR, FQNEAQ (reference sequence). This CDR3 reads CAVLRGLGNTEAFF. CDR3 coding DNA: TGTGCCGTTCTTAGGGGTCTCGGGAACACTGAAGCTTTCTTT. The whole variable domain, remainder taken from reference TRBV7-9 and TRBJ1-1, is DTGVSQNPRHKITKRGQNVTFRCDPISEHNRLYWYRQTLGQGPEFLTYFQNEAQLEKSRLLSDRFSAERPKGSFSTLEIQRTEQGDSAMYLCAVLRGLGNTEAFFGQGTRLTVV.

This clonotype was seen ten or more times. The rearrangement joins TRBV25-1 to TRBJ2-1; D might be TRBD2 (6 bases). The CDR3 is 14 residues long. CDR1 and CDR2 from the germline V gene are MGHDK and SYGVNS. The V end was cut by 4 bases, the J end by 6 bases, with 13 bases between. The CDR3 protein is CASSAAGLANEQFF. The CDR3 region has the DNA TGTGCCAGCAGTGCGGCGGGGCTAGCCAATGAGCAGTTCTTC.

This clonotype was seen more than once but under ten times. The genes are TRBV24-1 and TRBJ2-5; D may be TRBD1 (5 bases). CDR1 is KGHDR, CDR2 SFDVKD, per germline. The CDR3 consists of 14 residues. Trimming stripped 5 bases from V and 3 bases from J, with 12 bases between. The CDR3 sequence is CATSGGRAKETQYF. The CDR3 coding sequence is TGTGCCACCAGTGGTGGCAGGGCTAAAGAGACCCAGTACTTC.

This clonotype occurred a few times. V is TRBV5-1 and J is TRBJ2-7; no firm D call. CDR1 SGHRS and CDR2 YFSETQ come from the germline V gene. This CDR3 contains 12 residues. V dropped 3 bases and J dropped 5 bases, with 9 bases sitting between them. The chain's CDR3 is CASSSDLNEQYF. The CDR3 DNA reads TGCGCCAGCAGCTCGGACCTAAACGAGCAGTACTTC.

This clonotype was seen only a few times. This chain links TRBV7-8 with TRBJ2-1; TRBD2 matches 7 bases. The CDR3 contains 15 residues. Per the germline V gene, CDR1 is SGHVS and CDR2 is FQNEAQ. V was pared by 5 bases and J by 8 bases, with 12 bases of the junction left unmatched. CDR3 in DNA: TGTGCCAGCAGCGCCAAGGGAGGGATTTGGGATGAGCAGTTCTTC. Residues: CASSAKGGIWDEQFF.

The DNA of the CDR3 is TGTGCCAGCAGACCAATCTCTGAGCAGTTCTTC. It is translated as CASRPISEQFF. J is TRBJ2-1 and V is TRBV2; D uncertain. Trimming took 6 bases from V and 9 from J, leaving 9 bases between them. This CDR3 is 11 amino acids long. Germline assignment: CDR1 SNHLY and CDR2 FYNNEI.

The CDR3 sequence: CASRTSGSIGELFF. The CDR3 DNA is TGTGCCAGCAGGACTAGCGGGAGTATCGGGGAGCTGTTTTTT. This chain uses TRBV5-5 with TRBJ2-2, with 12 bases lining up with TRBD2. CDR3 length: 14 residues. CDR1 and CDR2 from the germline V gene are SGHKS and YYEKEE (reference sequence). The V segment lost 5 bases and the J segment 7 bases; nucleotides outside the gene matches: 3.

The chain links TRBV7-8 to TRBJ2-6; 7 bases are a match to TRBD1. Germline assignment: CDR1 SGHVS and CDR2 FQNEAQ. With 5 bases clipped from V and 0 bases from J, the junction kept 4 bases outside the gene matches. The CDR3 covers 16 residues. The CDR3 sequence is CASSRGQSSGANVLTF. The CDR3 coding sequence is TGTGCCAGCAGCAGGGGACAGAGCTCTGGGGCCAACGTCCTGACTTTC.

The chain carries TRBV3-1 and TRBJ2-6, with D maybe TRBD1 (8 bases). The CDR3 is made up of 21 amino acids. V was cut by 0 bases and J by 0 bases, with 21 bases left in between. CDR1 is LGHDT and CDR2 is YNNKEL in the germline V gene (reference sequence). The CDR3 sequence is CASSQDPERDRKFSGANVLTF. In DNA form, the CDR3 reads TGTGCCAGCAGCCAAGATCCGGAGCGGGACAGGAAATTCTCTGGGGCCAACGTCCTGACTTTC. The variable domain in full, completed from reference TRBV3-1 and TRBJ2-6, reads DTAVSQTPKYLVTQMGNDKSIKCEQNLGHDTMYWYKQDSKKFLKIMFSYNNKELIINETVPNRFSPKSPDKAHLNLHINSLELGDSAVYFCASSQDPERDRKFSGANVLTFGAGSRLTVL.

This clonotype was counted many times. The chain links TRBV20-1 to TRBJ2-3; D tentatively fits TRBD1 or TRBD2 (6 bases each). The CDR3 has 12 residues. Germline CDR1 is DFQATT and CDR2 is SNEGSKA (reference sequence). Trimming removed 5 bases at V and 7 bases at J, with 13 bases between. The CDR3 loop is CSAWGALNTQYF. Here the CDR3 DNA reads TGCAGTGCTTGGGGGGCCCTCAATACGCAGTATTTT.

This chain joins TRBV20-1 and TRBJ1-2; TRBD1 matches 9 bases. Germline values: CDR1 DFQATT, CDR2 SNEGSKA (reference sequence). The CDR3 has 14 residues. Trimming took 0 bases from V and 3 from J; bases not matched to a gene: 2. In DNA form, the CDR3 reads TGCAGTGCTAGAGAATGGACAGGGGACTATGGCTACACCTTC. Amino acid sequence: CSAREWTGDYGYTF.

V and J are TRBV29-1 and TRBJ2-7; the D gene is possibly TRBD2 (5 bases). There are 14 residues in the CDR3. V shed 4 bases and J shed 6 bases, with 19 bases lying between them. In germline, CDR1 is SQVTM, CDR2 ANQGSEA. This CDR3 reads CSVGPSLVPGEQYF. The CDR3 bases are TGCAGCGTTGGTCCTTCACTAGTTCCGGGCGAGCAGTACTTC.

The gene calls are TRBV5-1 and TRBJ2-5, with TRBD1 as a possible D gene (6 bases). Trimming took off 0 bases at V and 6 bases at J, with 12 bases between the two ends. This CDR3 comprises 14 residues. CDR1 is SGHRS and CDR2 is YFSETQ in the germline V gene. As DNA, the CDR3 is TGCGCCAGCAGCTTGGTTACAGGGTCCCAGACCCAGTACTTC. This encodes CASSLVTGSQTQYF.